This TCR beta chain appears in the sequencing data of a study of blood T cell repertoires in COVID-19. Generated by immunoSEQ multiplex PCR, the TCRdb table keeps only in-frame clones and is missing some. The sample gives 150,000 to 200,000 clones, more than 75% of which show up once; 2.5% to 3% is in the top ten. With 2 bases clipped from V and 10 bases from J, the junction kept 8 bases outside the gene matches. The CDR3 spans 14 residues. CDR1 is MNHNY and CDR2 is SVGAGI in the germline V gene (reference sequence). This TCR came from a middle-aged man with active or convalescent COVID-19. The chain recombines TRBV6-6 with TRBJ2-1; TRBD1 aligns across 7 bases. Sequencing input: peripheral blood. The CDR3: CASSYPGQEEEQFF. The CDR3 nucleotides read TGTGCCAGCAGTTACCCCGGACAGGAAGAAGAGCAGTTCTTC.